This T cell receptor beta chain was identified during a study of CD8+CD57+ T cells in acquired aplastic anemia. Looking at the study overall: The sorted CD4+ and CD8+ cells yielded an average approximately 3.2 ug of DNA. Notes on the study in general: Patients and controls had in common fewer than 30 CD8+ CDR3 sequences.

In the case of this clonotype: The antigen is unknown. This likely comes from a read error, as the CDR3 has no conserved phenylalanine or tryptophan at its end.

Those patients picked for sequencing had displayed CD8+CD57+ cell expansion on flow cytometry. With no exception, the patients had severe acquired aplastic anemia. None of the patients had been given any therapy when their blood was sampled. Investigators profiled TCR beta VDJ and CDR3 from genomic DNA template. Each CDR3 protein is one row after TCRdb ran MiXCR on the reads. This sample carries roughly 250,000 distinct CDR3 sequences, approximately 80% of them seen once, and the ten largest clones take approximately 40%. Input material: sorted CD4+, CD8+, or CD8+CD57+ T cells (not recorded which) from PBMCs. This TCR came from a human donor with aplastic anemia.

CDR3 sequence: CASGAGSTLSQYY. CDR3 bases: TGTGCCAGCGGGGCGGGGAGCACACTTTCGCAGTATTAT. The chain uses TRBV7-3 and TRBJ2-3; D is possibly TRBD2 (6 bases). V shed 8 bases and J shed 10 bases, with 19 bases lying between them. The CDR3 covers 13 residues. The germline V gene has CDR1 SGHTA and CDR2 FQGTGA.